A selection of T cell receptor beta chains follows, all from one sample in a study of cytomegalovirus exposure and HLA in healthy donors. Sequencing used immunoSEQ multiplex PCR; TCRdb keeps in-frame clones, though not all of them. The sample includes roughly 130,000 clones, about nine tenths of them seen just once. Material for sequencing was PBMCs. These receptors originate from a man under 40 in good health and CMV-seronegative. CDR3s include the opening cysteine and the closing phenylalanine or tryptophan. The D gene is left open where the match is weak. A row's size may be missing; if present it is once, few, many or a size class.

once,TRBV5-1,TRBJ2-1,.,CASQVEGGYEQFF,TGCGCCAGCCAGGTGGAGGGAGGATACGAGCAGTTCTTC
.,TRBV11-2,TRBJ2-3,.,CASSLGPGASTDTQYF,TGTGCCAGCAGCTTAGGGCCGGGAGCTAGCACAGATACGCAGTATTTT
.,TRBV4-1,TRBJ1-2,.,CASSQVVLAAQGTRGYTF,TGCGCCAGCAGCCAAGTAGTTTTAGCCGCCCAGGGAACGAGAGGCTACACCTTC
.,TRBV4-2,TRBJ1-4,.,CASSQEAGGVEKLFF,TGTGCCAGCAGCCAAGAAGCTGGGGGCGTTGAAAAACTGTTTTTT
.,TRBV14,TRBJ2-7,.,CASSQVIGHYEQYF,TGTGCCAGCAGCCAAGTAATCGGTCACTACGAGCAGTACTTC
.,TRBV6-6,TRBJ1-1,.,CASSPLGGVGYAFF,TGTGCCAGCAGTCCCCTGGGGGGGGTCGGATATGCTTTCTTT
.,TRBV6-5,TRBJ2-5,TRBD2,CASSYYASGSLKTQYF,TGTGCCAGCAGTTACTATGCTAGCGGGAGCTTAAAGACCCAGTACTTC
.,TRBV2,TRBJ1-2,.,CASSETGDNYGYTF,TGTGCCAGCAGTGAGACAGGTGATAACTATGGCTACACCTTC
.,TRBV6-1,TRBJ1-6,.,CASSEFPRRENSPLHF,TGTGCCAGCAGTGAATTCCCGAGACGGGAAAATTCACCCCTCCACTTT
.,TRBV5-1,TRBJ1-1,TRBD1,CASSAKWTGNTEAFF,TGCGCCAGCAGCGCTAAATGGACAGGGAACACTGAAGCTTTCTTT
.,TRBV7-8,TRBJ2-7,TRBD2,CASSPAETSGRSVTYEQYF,TGTGCCAGCAGCCCCGCTGAGACTAGCGGGAGATCGGTAACCTACGAGCAGTACTTC
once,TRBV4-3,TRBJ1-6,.,CASSQGGSSYNSPLHF,TGCGCCAGCAGCCAGGGGGGAAGCTCCTATAATTCACCCCTCCACTTT
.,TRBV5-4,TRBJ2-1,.,CASSLDTTAYNEQFF,TGTGCCAGCAGCCTGGACACAACCGCCTACAATGAGCAGTTCTTC
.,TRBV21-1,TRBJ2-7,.,CASSSSGSFEQYF,TGTGCCAGCAGCTCTAGCGGGAGCTTCGAGCAGTACTTC
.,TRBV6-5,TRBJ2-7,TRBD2,CASSYREEAYEQYF,TGTGCCAGCAGTTACCGGGAGGAAGCATACGAGCAGTACTTC
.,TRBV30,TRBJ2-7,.,CAWSMIQGYEQYF,TGTGCCTGGAGTATGATCCAGGGCTACGAGCAGTACTTC
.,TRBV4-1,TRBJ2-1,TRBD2,CASSRPGLPYNEQFF,TGCGCCAGCAGCCGCCCGGGACTACCTTACAATGAGCAGTTCTTC
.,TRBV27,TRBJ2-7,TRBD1,CASSRQGARGEQYF,TGTGCCAGCAGTCGACAGGGGGCGCGGGGCGAGCAGTACTTC
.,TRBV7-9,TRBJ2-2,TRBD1,CASSFSGTGNTGELFF,TGTGCCAGCAGCTTCTCCGGGACAGGGAACACCGGGGAGCTGTTTTTT
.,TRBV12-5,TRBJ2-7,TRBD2,CASGLTGEGSYEQYF,TGTGCTAGTGGTTTGACGGGGGAGGGCTCCTACGAGCAGTACTTC
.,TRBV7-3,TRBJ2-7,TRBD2,CASSSSGTSGSYEQYF,TGTGCCAGCAGCTCCTCCGGGACTAGCGGCTCCTACGAGCAGTACTTC
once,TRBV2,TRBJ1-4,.,CASEIGQTNEKLFF,TGTGCCAGCGAGATAGGACAGACAAATGAAAAACTGTTTTTT
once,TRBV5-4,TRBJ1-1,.,CASSPAGERMNTEAFF,TGTGCCAGCAGCCCGGCGGGGGAACGGATGAACACTGAAGCTTTCTTT
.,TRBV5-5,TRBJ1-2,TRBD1,CASSPAGQANYGYTF,TGTGCCAGCAGCCCTGCCGGACAGGCTAACTATGGCTACACCTTC
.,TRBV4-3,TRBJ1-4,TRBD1,CASSQEGAGGDEKLFF,TGCGCCAGCAGCCAAGAAGGAGCAGGGGGCGATGAAAAACTGTTTTTT
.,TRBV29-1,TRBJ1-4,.,CSVSNRFNEKLFF,TGCAGCGTTAGTAACAGATTCAATGAAAAACTGTTTTTT
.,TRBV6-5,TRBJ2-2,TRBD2,CASSYGSGGRELFF,TGTGCCAGCAGTTACGGGTCGGGAGGAAGGGAGCTGTTTTTT
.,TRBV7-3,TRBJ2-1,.,CASSFDGGEQFF,TGTGCCAGCAGCTTTGACGGAGGGGAGCAGTTCTTC
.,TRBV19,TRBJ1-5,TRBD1,CASRGQGYQPQHF,TGTGCCAGTAGGGGACAGGGGTATCAGCCCCAGCATTTT
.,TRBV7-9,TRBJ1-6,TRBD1,CASSLEGGLNSPLHF,TGTGCCAGCAGCTTAGAAGGGGGCCTTAATTCACCCCTCCACTTT
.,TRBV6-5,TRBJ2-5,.,CASGRRDQETQYF,TGTGCCAGCGGGCGGAGGGACCAAGAGACCCAGTACTTC
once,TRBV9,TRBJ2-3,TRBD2,CASSPRLAGGLDTQYF,TGTGCCAGCAGCCCAAGACTAGCGGGAGGTCTTGATACGCAGTATTTT
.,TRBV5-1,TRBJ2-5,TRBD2,CASSLVAGGQETQYF,TGCGCCAGCAGCTTGGTGGCGGGAGGGCAAGAGACCCAGTACTTC
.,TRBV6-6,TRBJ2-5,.,CASSYVVETQYF,TGTGCCAGCAGTTACGTCGTGGAGACCCAGTACTTC
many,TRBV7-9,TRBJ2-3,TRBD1,CASSWDRGHTDTQYF,TGTGCCAGCAGCTGGGACAGGGGGCACACAGATACGCAGTATTTT
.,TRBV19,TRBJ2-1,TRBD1,CASSIVGQGKNNEQFF,TGTGCCAGTAGTATTGTGGGACAGGGGAAGAACAATGAGCAGTTCTTC
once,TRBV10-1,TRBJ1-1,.,CASSESATGNTEAFF,TGCGCCAGCAGTGAGTCTGCGACAGGTAACACTGAAGCTTTCTTT
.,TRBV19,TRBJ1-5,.,CASSITGYSNQPQHF,TGTGCCAGTAGTATAACAGGGTATAGCAATCAGCCCCAGCATTTT
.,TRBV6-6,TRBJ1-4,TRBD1,CASRTGTGPTNEKLFF,TGTGCCAGCAGGACCGGGACAGGCCCAACTAATGAAAAACTGTTTTTT
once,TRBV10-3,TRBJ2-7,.,CAISVSLGEQYF,TGTGCCATCAGTGTTTCCCTCGGCGAGCAGTACTTC
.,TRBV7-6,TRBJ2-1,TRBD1,CASSSHRGNEQFF,TGTGCCAGCAGCTCCCACAGGGGCAATGAGCAGTTCTTC
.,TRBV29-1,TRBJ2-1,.,CSVVTRAYNEQFF,TGCAGCGTTGTGACTCGTGCCTACAATGAGCAGTTCTTC
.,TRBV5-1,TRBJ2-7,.,CASSLGGYEQYF,TGCGCCAGCAGCTTGGGCGGCTACGAGCAGTACTTC
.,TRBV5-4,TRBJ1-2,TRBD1,CASNTRTGDYGYTF,TGTGCCAGCAACACCCGGACAGGGGACTATGGCTACACCTTC
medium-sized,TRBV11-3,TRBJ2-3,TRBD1,CASSLGTGHTDTQYF,TGTGCCAGCAGCTTAGGGACAGGGCACACAGATACGCAGTATTTT
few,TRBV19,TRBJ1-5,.,CASSIIPGHAHNQPQHF,TGTGCCAGTAGTATAATACCGGGTCATGCCCATAATCAGCCCCAGCATTTT
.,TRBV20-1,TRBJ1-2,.,CSALVRGNYTF,TGCAGTGCTCTGGTCCGGGGGAACTACACCTTC
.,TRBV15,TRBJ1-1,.,CATSRELQGGTEAFF,TGTGCCACCAGCAGAGAATTGCAGGGAGGCACTGAAGCTTTCTTT
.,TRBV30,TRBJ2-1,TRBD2,CAWSVGFSGRAGEQFF,TGTGCCTGGAGTGTAGGTTTTAGCGGGAGGGCAGGCGAGCAGTTCTTC